What follows are 21 T cell receptor beta chains derived from one specimen sequenced in a study of shared clonotypes between healthy human individuals (dated by TCRdb to the early 2020s). The library was built by means of the immunoSEQ multiplex PCR assay. Here the immuneACCESS table is served through TCRdb, limited to in-frame sequences with V and J called. Missing clones are a known gap in these copies; in checked studies unresolved V genes cover under half, and the rest lacks a known reason. Recorded for this sample are about 2.4 million clones; 93% of them occurred a single time. The top ten clones comprise 0.36% of the sample. The sample was naive CD4+ T cells from PBMCs. What the cell subset or site label conveys for this sample: CD45RA+ positively selected. The receptors shown here come from a man between 18 and 35 years old in good health. Some clones in this sample may be carry-over from other donors' samples.

This chain links TRBV6-6 with TRBJ1-5; D is unresolved. V dropped 2 bases and J dropped 9 bases, with 11 bases sitting between them. Germline lookup yields CDR1 MNHNY and CDR2 SVGAGI (reference sequence). This CDR3 is built from 13 residues. CDR3 coding DNA: TGTGCCAGCAGTTACCAAGGGATAGGGCCCCAGCATTTT. Translated: CASSYQGIGPQHF.

The V gene is TRBV27, the J gene TRBJ2-7, with 11 bases lining up with TRBD1. Germline-derived CDR1 and CDR2 are MNHEY and SMNVEV (reference sequence). The CDR3 consists of 15 residues. Unmatched junction bases numbered 7, after V lost 6 bases and J lost 3 bases. CDR3 nucleotide sequence: TGTGCCAGCAGCAGCGGGACAGGGGGATTCTACGAGCAGTACTTC. Protein sequence: CASSSGTGGFYEQYF.

This clone occurred once. V and J are TRBV25-1 and TRBJ2-2; D is perhaps TRBD2 (6 bases). This CDR3 region has 16 residues. The germline V and J ends were trimmed by 7 bases and 5 bases, with 20 bases remaining between them. The germline CDR1 and CDR2 sequences are MGHDK and SYGVNS. The CDR3 reads CASTDEGGVRTGELFF. The CDR3 DNA sequence: TGTGCCAGCACTGACGAAGGAGGGGTCAGGACCGGGGAGCTGTTTTTT.

This clone showed up just a few times. The same CDR3 also results from other DNA sequences found in this sample. This rearrangement joins TRBV14 to TRBJ2-1; 10 positions agree with TRBD2. The CDR3 has 15 residues. Germline loops: CDR1 SGHDN, CDR2 FVKESK. Unmatched junction bases numbered 4, after V lost 5 bases and J lost 3 bases. The DNA for the CDR3 is TGTGCCAGCAGCATAGCGGGAGGAAGCTACAATGAGCAGTTCTTC. Translating it yields CASSIAGGSYNEQFF.

This chain uses TRBV5-6 with TRBJ2-7, with 10 bases aligning to TRBD1. Germline-derived CDR1 and CDR2 are SGHDT and YYEEEE. Trimming cost V 3 bases and J 0 bases; bases outside gene matches: 6. CDR3 length equals 16 residues. In nucleotides, the CDR3 is TGTGCCAGCAGCTGGGACAGGGGCCTAACCTCCTACGAGCAGTACTTC. Translating it yields CASSWDRGLTSYEQYF.

On this clone: Different DNA sequences within this sample yield the same CDR3. This chain uses TRBV5-1 with TRBJ2-1; 8 bases line up with TRBD1. Germline V gene data show CDR1 as SGHRS and CDR2 as YFSETQ. The ends lost 4 bases at V and 0 bases at J; junction bases unmatched: 6. The CDR3 has 16 residues. DNA for the CDR3: TGCGCCAGCAGCCTACGACAGGGGAGCTCCTACAATGAGCAGTTCTTC. Its protein is CASSLRQGSSYNEQFF.

Regarding this clone: One junction end does not reproduce the germline sequence, and a read error may be involved. The CDR3 is CAISVQGGGNDLTF. Written as DNA, the CDR3 is TGTGCCATCAGTGTACAGGGAGGCGGAAACGACCTGACTTTC. The chain joins TRBV10-3 to TRBJ2-6, with D perhaps assigned TRBD1 or TRBD2 (6 bases each). Germline V lookup: CDR1 ENHRY, CDR2 SYGVKD. The CDR3 loop spans 14 amino acids.

The chain recombines TRBV18 with TRBJ2-1; perhaps TRBD2 as D (6 bases). Trimming shortened V by 8 bases and J by 2 bases, and 10 bases separated the two germline ends. CDR3 size: 13 residues. Per the germline V gene, CDR1 is KGHSH and CDR2 is LQKENI. CDR3 protein: CASLREPYNEQFF. CDR3 in DNA: TGTGCCAGCCTCCGGGAGCCCTACAATGAGCAGTTCTTC.

The rearrangement links TRBV28 to TRBJ1-2; 7 nucleotides agree with TRBD1. The J segment lost 5 bases and the V segment lost 6 bases, leaving 6 bases of the junction unmatched. The germline CDR1 and CDR2 sequences are MDHEN and SYDVKM. This CDR3 has 13 amino acids. For the CDR3, the DNA is TGTGCCAGCAGGGAATACAGGGGTTATGGCTACACCTTC. This gives the protein CASREYRGYGYTF.

This chain links TRBV7-2 with TRBJ2-2; the D gene could be TRBD1 or TRBD2 (5 bases each). V dropped 7 bases and J dropped 1 base, with 19 bases sitting between them. Germline V gives CDR1 SGHTA, CDR2 FQGNSA. The CDR3 loop spans 17 amino acids. CDR3 in DNA: TGTGCCAGCACCAAATTCCGGGACGGACGGAACACCGGGGAGCTGTTTTTT. This codes for CASTKFRDGRNTGELFF.

The chain joins TRBV28 to TRBJ2-1; 11 nucleotides match TRBD1. The junction had 13 bases not matched to a gene; V was cut back by 4 bases and J by 8 bases. Germline V lookup: CDR1 MDHEN, CDR2 SYDVKM. The CDR3 is 17 residues long. CDR3 sequence: CASSSNPGTGGGDEQFF. CDR3 coding DNA: TGTGCCAGCAGTTCCAACCCAGGGACAGGGGGAGGCGATGAGCAGTTCTTC.

The chain uses TRBV5-4 and TRBJ2-5; TRBD1 matches 7 bases. The CDR3 runs to 14 residues. V lost 4 bases to trimming and J lost 5 bases; unmatched junction nucleotides: 8. Germline V CDR1 and CDR2: SGHNT, YYREEE (reference sequence). The CDR3 loop reads CASSGTRGRETQYF. CDR3 sequence (DNA): TGTGCCAGCAGCGGAACAAGGGGGCGGGAGACCCAGTACTTC.

J is TRBJ2-1 and V is TRBV5-1; D possibly matches TRBD1 or TRBD2 (5 bases each). Germline loops: CDR1 SGHRS, CDR2 YFSETQ. The CDR3 has 16 residues. The V end lost 0 bases, the J end lost 8 bases, and 18 bases lay between the germline ends. The CDR3 nucleotides are TGCGCCAGCAGCTTGGTAGCGCAGGGCCTGTACCATGAGCAGTTCTTC. Amino acids: CASSLVAQGLYHEQFF. Supplemented by reference TRBV5-1 and TRBJ2-1, the full variable domain reads KAGVTQTPRYLIKTRGQQVTLSCSPISGHRSVSWYQQTPGQGLQFLFEYFSETQRNKGNFPGRFSGRQFSNSRSEMNVSTLELGDSALYLCASSLVAQGLYHEQFFGPGTRLTVL.

Here the CDR3 reads CASSLVGTGGETQYF. The CDR3 DNA reads as TGTGCCAGCAGCTTAGTTGGGACAGGGGGGGAGACCCAGTACTTC. The gene calls are TRBV7-2 and TRBJ2-5, with 11 bases fitting TRBD1. The CDR3 sequence is 15 residues long. From germline, CDR1 is SGHTA and CDR2 FQGNSA. Losses at the gene ends were 1 base for V and 5 bases for J; bases not matched to a gene: 3. Full variable domain (missing parts from reference TRBV7-2 and TRBJ2-5): GAGVSQSPSNKVTEKGKDVELRCDPISGHTALYWYRQSLGQGLEFLIYFQGNSAPDKSGLPSDRFSAERTGGSVSTLTIQRTQQEDSAVYLCASSLVGTGGETQYFGPGTRLLVL.

The genes are TRBV28 and TRBJ2-7; no definite D call. Trimming pared 5 bases from V and 2 bases from J, leaving 13 bases between. The germline V gene encodes CDR1 MDHEN and CDR2 SYDVKM. This CDR3 comprises 14 residues. Here the CDR3 reads CASSPRQVAYEQYF. The CDR3 nucleotides read TGTGCCAGCAGTCCAAGACAAGTGGCCTACGAGCAGTACTTC.

Worth noting for this clone: This sample includes further DNA sequences coding for the same CDR3. The V gene is TRBV5-1, the J gene TRBJ2-3, with D maybe TRBD1 (5 bases). V lost 0 bases, J lost 1 base, and 6 bases lay in between. Germline CDR1 is SGHRS and CDR2 is YFSETQ. The CDR3 totals 14 residues. This CDR3 is CASSLVTGTDTQYF. CDR3 sequence (DNA): TGCGCCAGCAGCTTGGTGACAGGCACAGATACGCAGTATTTT.

As concerns this clone: One junction end disagrees with the germline gene, perhaps due to a read error. The rearrangement joins TRBV7-9 to TRBJ2-7; D perhaps matches TRBD2 (5 bases). CDR3 size: 14 residues. Germline CDR1 and CDR2: SEHNR and FQNEAQ (reference sequence). CDR3 in DNA: TGCGCCAGCAGCCAAGAAGAGCGACTATCCGAGCAGTACTTC. It yields the protein CASSQEERLSEQYF.

The V gene is TRBV4-2, the J gene TRBJ2-4; D might be TRBD2 (5 bases). The CDR3 is 17 amino acids. The V gene lost 1 base and the J gene lost 8 bases, with 21 bases spanning the gap. The V gene's germline CDR1 is LGHNA and CDR2 YNFKEQ. CDR3 protein: CASSQVPTRENGDIQYF. Here the CDR3 DNA reads TGTGCCAGCAGCCAAGTGCCTACTAGGGAGAATGGGGACATTCAGTACTTC.

This chain joins TRBV5-4 and TRBJ2-3, with 10 nucleotides matching TRBD2. Germline lookup yields CDR1 SGHNT and CDR2 YYREEE (reference sequence). CDR3 length: 15 amino acids. The V and J ends lost 0 bases and 9 bases, in that order; junction bases with no gene match: 7. The CDR3 DNA is TGTGCCAGCAGCTTGGCGGATAGCGGGAGGACAACGCAGTATTTT. Protein: CASSLADSGRTTQYF. Using reference TRBV5-4 and TRBJ2-3 for the parts outside the CDR3, the full variable domain is ETGVTQSPTHLIKTRGQQVTLRCSSQSGHNTVSWYQQALGQGPQFIFQYYREEENGRGNFPPRFSGLQFPNYSSELNVNALELDDSALYLCASSLADSGRTTQYFGPGTRLTVL.

The CDR3 nucleotides are TGTGCCAGCAGCTCTAGGGGTCATTTGAACACTGAAGCTTTCTTT. Its translation: CASSSRGHLNTEAFF. V and J are TRBV7-9 and TRBJ1-1; D is possibly TRBD1 (5 bases). The CDR3 is made up of 15 amino acids. From germline, CDR1 is SEHNR and CDR2 FQNEAQ (reference sequence). Trimming left V 4 bases short and J 0 bases short, with 12 bases between.

V usage is TRBV28 and J usage is TRBJ2-7, with 9 bases lining up with TRBD1. The V and J ends lost 6 bases and 5 bases, in that order; junction bases with no gene match: 8. Germline values: CDR1 MDHEN, CDR2 SYDVKM. This CDR3 is built from 14 residues. The CDR3 loop reads CASSPGTGLNEQYF. The CDR3 nucleotides are TGTGCCAGCAGCCCCGGGACAGGGCTGAACGAGCAGTACTTC.